This T cell receptor beta chain originates from a study of blood T cell repertoires in COVID-19. Across the whole study: COVID-19 samples, acute and convalescent, were from the United States, Italy and Spain. Sources were T cells, B-cell-depleted T cells, or PBMCs; the material itself was cDNA or gDNA.

In the study's own analysis: The authors estimated nucleated cell counts from reference gene primer amplification. Produced via immunoSEQ multiplex PCR; TCRdb's table is partial and in-frame only. For V, J and clone size, that table is used; D and trimming come from the DNA. The sample consists of 130,000 to 150,000 clones, 79% of them appearing once. V shed 4 bases, J shed 2 bases, and the junction held 14 bases outside the gene matches. This CDR3 is 18 amino acids long. Germline V gives CDR1 KGHSH, CDR2 LQKENI. The chain couples TRBV18 to TRBJ1-1; 9 nucleotides agree with TRBD1. The TCR was taken from a man in his sixties with acute or convalescent COVID-19. Input material: peripheral blood. CDR3 nucleotide sequence: TGTGCCAGCTCACTCCTCCCTCTGAGGGACAGGGCTAACACTGAAGCTTTCTTT. Translation gives CASSLLPLRDRANTEAFF.